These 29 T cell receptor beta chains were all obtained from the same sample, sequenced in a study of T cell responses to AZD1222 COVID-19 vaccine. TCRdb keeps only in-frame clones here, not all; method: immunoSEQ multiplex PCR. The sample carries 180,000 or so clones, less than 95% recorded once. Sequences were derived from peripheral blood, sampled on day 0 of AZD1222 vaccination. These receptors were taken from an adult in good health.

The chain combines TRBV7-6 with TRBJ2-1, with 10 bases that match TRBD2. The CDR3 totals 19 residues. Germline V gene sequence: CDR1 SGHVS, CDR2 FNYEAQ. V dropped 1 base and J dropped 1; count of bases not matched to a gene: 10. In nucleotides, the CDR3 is TGTGCCAGCAGCTTAGAGGTATCTAGCGGGAGTTTATCCTACAATGAGCAGTTCTTC. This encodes CASSLEVSSGSLSYNEQFF. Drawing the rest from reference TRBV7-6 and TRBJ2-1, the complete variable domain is GAGVSQSPRYKVTKRGQDVALRCDPISGHVSLYWYRQALGQGPEFLTYFNYEAQQDKSGLPNDRFSAERPEGSISTLTIQRTEQRDSAMYRCASSLEVSSGSLSYNEQFFGPGTRLTVL.

Here the CDR3 DNA reads TGTGCCAGCAGCCTACAGCGGGACCCTTACGAGCAGTACTTC. It translates to CASSLQRDPYEQYF. The chain has TRBV13 and TRBJ2-7; 7 bases match TRBD2. Germline values: CDR1 PRHDT, CDR2 FYEKMQ (reference sequence). The CDR3 covers 14 residues. Unmatched junction bases numbered 8, after V lost 5 bases and J lost 4 bases.

The CDR3 DNA follows: TGTGCCAGCAGCTTAAGGGTTTCCTCTGAAGCTTTCTTT. As protein: CASSLRVSSEAFF. The genes are TRBV11-3 and TRBJ1-1; D not resolved. Germline CDR1 is SGHNT and CDR2 is YENEEA. The CDR3 contains 13 residues. V lost 2 bases, J lost 6 bases, and 10 bases lay in between.

Here the CDR3 DNA reads TGTGCCTGGAGTGTATGGGTTTCACCCCTCCACTTT. Its translation: CAWSVWVSPLHF. This chain links TRBV30 with TRBJ1-6, with unresolved D. Germline V gene lookup returns CDR1 GTSNPN and CDR2 SVGIG (reference sequence). V was shortened by 0 bases and J by 9 bases, with 6 bases between the two germline ends. This CDR3 region has 12 residues.

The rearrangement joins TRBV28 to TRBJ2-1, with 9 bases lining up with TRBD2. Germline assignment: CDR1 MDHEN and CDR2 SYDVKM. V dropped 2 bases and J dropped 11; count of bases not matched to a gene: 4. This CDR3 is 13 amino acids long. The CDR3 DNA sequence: TGTGCCAGCAGTTTAAAACTAGCGGGCCAGCAGTTCTTC. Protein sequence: CASSLKLAGQQFF.

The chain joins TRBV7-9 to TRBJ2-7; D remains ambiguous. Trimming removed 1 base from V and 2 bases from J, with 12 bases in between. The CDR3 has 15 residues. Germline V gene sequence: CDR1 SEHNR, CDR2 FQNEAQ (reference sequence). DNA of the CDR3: TGTGCCAGCAGCTTAGGAGGTAGCATACCCTACGAGCAGTACTTC. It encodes CASSLGGSIPYEQYF.

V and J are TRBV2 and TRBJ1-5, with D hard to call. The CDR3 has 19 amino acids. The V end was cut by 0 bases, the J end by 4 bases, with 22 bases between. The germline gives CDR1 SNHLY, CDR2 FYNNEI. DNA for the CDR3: TGTGCCAGCAGTGAAGCGACCTCAACGATACAATACCTGAATCAGCCCCAGCATTTT. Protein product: CASSEATSTIQYLNQPQHF. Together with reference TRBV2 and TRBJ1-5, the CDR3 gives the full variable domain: EPEVTQTPSHQVTQMGQEVILRCVPISNHLYFYWYRQILGQKVEFLVSFYNNEISEKSEIFDDQFSVERPDGSNFTLKIRSTKLEDSAMYFCASSEATSTIQYLNQPQHFGDGTRLSIL.

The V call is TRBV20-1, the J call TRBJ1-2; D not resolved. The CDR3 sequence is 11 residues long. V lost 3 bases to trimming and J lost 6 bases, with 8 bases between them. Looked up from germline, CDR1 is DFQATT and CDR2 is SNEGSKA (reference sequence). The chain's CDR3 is CSASRSHGYTF. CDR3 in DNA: TGCAGTGCTAGCCGCTCTCATGGCTACACCTTC.

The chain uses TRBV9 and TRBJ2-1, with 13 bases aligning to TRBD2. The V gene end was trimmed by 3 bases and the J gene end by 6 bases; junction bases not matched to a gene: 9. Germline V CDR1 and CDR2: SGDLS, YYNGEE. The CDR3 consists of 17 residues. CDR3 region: CASSAPLTSGRANEQFF. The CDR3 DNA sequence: TGTGCCAGCAGCGCCCCCCTCACTAGCGGGAGGGCCAATGAGCAGTTCTTC.

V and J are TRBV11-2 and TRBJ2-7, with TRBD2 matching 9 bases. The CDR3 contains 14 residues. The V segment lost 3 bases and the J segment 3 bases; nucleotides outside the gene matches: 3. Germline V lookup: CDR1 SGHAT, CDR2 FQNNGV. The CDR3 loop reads CASSFASGVYEQYF. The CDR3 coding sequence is TGTGCCAGCAGCTTTGCTAGCGGGGTCTACGAGCAGTACTTC.

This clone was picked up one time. CDR3 nucleotide sequence: TGTGCCGTCACAGGGTCGATGGATGAAAAACTGTTTTTT. Residues: CAVTGSMDEKLFF. The chain recombines TRBV19 with TRBJ1-4; maybe TRBD1 (6 bases). This CDR3 is built from 13 residues. Germline V gene lookup returns CDR1 LNHDA and CDR2 SQIVND (reference sequence). With 11 bases removed from V and 6 bases from J, the gap between germline ends came to 16 bases.

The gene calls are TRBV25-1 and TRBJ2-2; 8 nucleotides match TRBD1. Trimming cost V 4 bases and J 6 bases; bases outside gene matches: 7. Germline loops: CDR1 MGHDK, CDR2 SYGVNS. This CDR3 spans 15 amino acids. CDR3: CASSGGQVTAGELFF. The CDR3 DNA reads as TGTGCCAGCAGTGGGGGACAGGTCACGGCCGGGGAGCTGTTTTTT.

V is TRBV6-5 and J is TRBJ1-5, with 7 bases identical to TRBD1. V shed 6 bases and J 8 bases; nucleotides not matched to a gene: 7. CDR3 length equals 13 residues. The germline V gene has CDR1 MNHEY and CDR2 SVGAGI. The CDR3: CASRATGKEPQHF. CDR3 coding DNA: TGTGCCAGCAGGGCGACAGGGAAGGAGCCCCAGCATTTT.

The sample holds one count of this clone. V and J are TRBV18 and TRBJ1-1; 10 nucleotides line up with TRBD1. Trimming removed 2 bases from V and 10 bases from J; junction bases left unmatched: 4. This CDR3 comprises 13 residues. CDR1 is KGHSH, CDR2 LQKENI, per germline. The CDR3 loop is CASSPAGQGLAFF. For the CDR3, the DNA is TGTGCCAGCTCACCAGCGGGACAGGGGTTAGCTTTCTTT.

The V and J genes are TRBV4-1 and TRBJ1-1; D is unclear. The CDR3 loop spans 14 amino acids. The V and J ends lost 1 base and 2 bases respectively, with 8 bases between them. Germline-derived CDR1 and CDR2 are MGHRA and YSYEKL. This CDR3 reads CASSQANSNTEAFF. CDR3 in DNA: TGCGCCAGCAGCCAAGCGAACAGCAACACTGAAGCTTTCTTT.

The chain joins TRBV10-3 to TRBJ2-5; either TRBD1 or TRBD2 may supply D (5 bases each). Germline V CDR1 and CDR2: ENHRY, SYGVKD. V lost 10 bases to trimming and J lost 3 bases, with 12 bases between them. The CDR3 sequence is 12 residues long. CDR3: CATGPMEETQYF. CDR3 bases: TGTGCCACGGGGCCTATGGAAGAGACCCAGTACTTC.

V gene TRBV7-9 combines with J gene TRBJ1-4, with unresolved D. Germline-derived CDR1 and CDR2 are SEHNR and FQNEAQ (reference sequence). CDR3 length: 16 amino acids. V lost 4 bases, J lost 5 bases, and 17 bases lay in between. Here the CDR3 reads CASSSRTGALNEKLFF. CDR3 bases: TGTGCCAGCAGCTCACGGACTGGCGCCCTAAATGAAAAACTGTTTTTT. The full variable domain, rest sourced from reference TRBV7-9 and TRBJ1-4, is DTGVSQNPRHKITKRGQNVTFRCDPISEHNRLYWYRQTLGQGPEFLTYFQNEAQLEKSRLLSDRFSAERPKGSFSTLEIQRTEQGDSAMYLCASSSRTGALNEKLFFGSGTQLSVL.

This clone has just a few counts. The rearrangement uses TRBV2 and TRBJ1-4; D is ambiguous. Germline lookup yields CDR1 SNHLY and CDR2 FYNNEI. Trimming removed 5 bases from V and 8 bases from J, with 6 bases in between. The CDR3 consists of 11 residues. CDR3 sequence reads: CASSQKEKLFF. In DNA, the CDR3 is TGTGCCAGCAGTCAAAAGGAAAAACTGTTTTTT.

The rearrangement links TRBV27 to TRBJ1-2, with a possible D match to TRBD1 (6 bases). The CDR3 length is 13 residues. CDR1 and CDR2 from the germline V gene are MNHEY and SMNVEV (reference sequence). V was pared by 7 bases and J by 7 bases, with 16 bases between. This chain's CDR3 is CASKSGDPSGYTF. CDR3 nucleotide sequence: TGTGCCAGCAAGTCAGGGGACCCCAGTGGCTACACCTTC.

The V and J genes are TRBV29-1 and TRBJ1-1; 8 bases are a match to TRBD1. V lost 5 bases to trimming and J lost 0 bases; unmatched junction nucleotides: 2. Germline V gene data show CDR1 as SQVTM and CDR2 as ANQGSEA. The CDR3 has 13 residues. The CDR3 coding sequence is TGCAGCGTTCAGGGGGCGGTGAACACTGAAGCTTTCTTT. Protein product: CSVQGAVNTEAFF. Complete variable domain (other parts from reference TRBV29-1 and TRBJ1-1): SAVISQKPSRDICQRGTSLTIQCQVDSQVTMMFWYRQQPGQSLTLIATANQGSEATYESGFVIDKFPISRPNLTFSTLTVSNMSPEDSSIYLCSVQGAVNTEAFFGQGTRLTVV.

The CDR3 reads CASSADRVKSGELFF. The CDR3 bases are TGTGCCAGCAGCGCAGACAGGGTTAAGAGCGGGGAGCTGTTTTTT. The genes are TRBV7-9 and TRBJ2-2; TRBD1 matches at 7 bases. Per germline, CDR1 SEHNR and CDR2 FQNEAQ (reference sequence). The J segment lost 7 bases and the V segment lost 5 bases, leaving 10 bases of the junction unmatched. The CDR3 loop spans 15 amino acids.

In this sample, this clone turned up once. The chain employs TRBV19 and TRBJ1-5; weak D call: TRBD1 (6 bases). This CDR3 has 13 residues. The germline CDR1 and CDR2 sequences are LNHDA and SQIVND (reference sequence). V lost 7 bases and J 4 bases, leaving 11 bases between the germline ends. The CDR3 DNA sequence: TGTGCCAGTACCTTAGGGGGGAATCAGCCCCAGCATTTT. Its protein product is CASTLGGNQPQHF.

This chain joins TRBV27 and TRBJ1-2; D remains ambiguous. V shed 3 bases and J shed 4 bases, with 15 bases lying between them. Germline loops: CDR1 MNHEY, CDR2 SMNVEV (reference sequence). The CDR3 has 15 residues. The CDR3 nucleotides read TGTGCCAGCAGTTTTATCGGCACGAGCAGCTATGGCTACACCTTC. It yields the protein CASSFIGTSSYGYTF.

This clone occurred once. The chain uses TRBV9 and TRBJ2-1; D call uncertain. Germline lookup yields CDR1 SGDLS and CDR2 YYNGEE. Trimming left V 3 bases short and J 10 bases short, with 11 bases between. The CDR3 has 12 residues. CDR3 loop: CASSARHTEQFF. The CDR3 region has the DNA TGTGCCAGCAGCGCCCGTCATACAGAGCAGTTCTTC.

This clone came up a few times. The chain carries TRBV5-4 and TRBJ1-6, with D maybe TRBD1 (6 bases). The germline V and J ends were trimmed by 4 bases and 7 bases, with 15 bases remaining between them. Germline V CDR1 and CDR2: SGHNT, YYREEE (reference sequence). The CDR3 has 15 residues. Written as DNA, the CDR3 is TGTGCCAGCAGCGCGGACAGAGGGCCGAATTCACCCCTCCACTTT. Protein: CASSADRGPNSPLHF.

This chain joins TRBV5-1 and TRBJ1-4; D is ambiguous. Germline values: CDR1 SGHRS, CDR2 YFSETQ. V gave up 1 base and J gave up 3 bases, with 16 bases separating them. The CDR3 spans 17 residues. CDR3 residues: CASSLRGTQWANEKLFF. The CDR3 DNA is TGCGCCAGCAGCTTGCGTGGAACGCAGTGGGCTAATGAAAAACTGTTTTTT. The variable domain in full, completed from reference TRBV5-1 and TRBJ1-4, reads KAGVTQTPRYLIKTRGQQVTLSCSPISGHRSVSWYQQTPGQGLQFLFEYFSETQRNKGNFPGRFSGRQFSNSRSEMNVSTLELGDSALYLCASSLRGTQWANEKLFFGSGTQLSVL.

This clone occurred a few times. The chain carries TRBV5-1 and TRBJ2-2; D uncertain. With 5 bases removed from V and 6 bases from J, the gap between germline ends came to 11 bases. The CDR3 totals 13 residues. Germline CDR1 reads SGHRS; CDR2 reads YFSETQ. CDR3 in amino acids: CASRVGPAGELFF. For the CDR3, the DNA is TGCGCCAGCAGGGTGGGTCCCGCCGGGGAGCTGTTTTTT.

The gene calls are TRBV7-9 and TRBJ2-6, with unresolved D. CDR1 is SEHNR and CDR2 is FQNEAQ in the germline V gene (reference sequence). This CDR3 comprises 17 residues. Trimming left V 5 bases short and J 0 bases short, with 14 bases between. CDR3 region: CASSLDGSSSGANVLTF. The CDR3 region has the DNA TGTGCCAGCAGCCTCGACGGATCTAGCTCTGGGGCCAACGTCCTGACTTTC.

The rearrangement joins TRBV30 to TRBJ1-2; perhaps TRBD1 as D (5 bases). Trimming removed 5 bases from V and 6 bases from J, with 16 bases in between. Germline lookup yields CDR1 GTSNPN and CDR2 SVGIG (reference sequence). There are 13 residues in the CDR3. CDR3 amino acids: CAWWRGRGDGYTF. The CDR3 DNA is TGTGCCTGGTGGAGGGGTCGCGGGGATGGCTACACCTTC.